This T cell receptor beta chain was found in a study of early T cells in non-severe SARS-CoV-2 infection. Each CDR3 protein is one row after TCRdb ran MiXCR on the 5' RACE reads. The sample has under 85,000 distinct CDR3 sequences, around 13% seen once; the top ten hold 1.1%. This CDR3 is built from 15 residues. V was cut by 4 bases and J by 0 bases, with 10 bases left in between. Germline-derived CDR1 and CDR2 are SGHNT and YYREEE (reference sequence). The sequence was obtained from an adult who was a healthcare worker with PCR-confirmed SARS-CoV-2 infection or an uninfected control (not recorded which). The chain recombines TRBV5-4 with TRBJ1-4; possibly TRBD1 for D (5 bases). The sequencing input was whole blood. CDR3 in amino acids: CASSPQGATNEKLFF. In DNA, the CDR3 is TGTGCCAGCAGCCCTCAGGGTGCAACTAATGAAAAACTGTTTTTT.